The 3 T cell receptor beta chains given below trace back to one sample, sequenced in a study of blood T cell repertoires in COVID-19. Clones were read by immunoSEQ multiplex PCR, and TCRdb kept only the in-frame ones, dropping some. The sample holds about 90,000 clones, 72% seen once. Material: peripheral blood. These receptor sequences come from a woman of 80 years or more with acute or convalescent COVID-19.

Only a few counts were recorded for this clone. The CDR3 is CASSLAVQLANTGELFF. The CDR3 DNA follows: TGCGCCAGCAGCTTGGCCGTACAGTTAGCGAACACCGGGGAGCTGTTTTTT. This chain uses TRBV5-1 with TRBJ2-2; D unclear. From germline, CDR1 is SGHRS and CDR2 YFSETQ. The CDR3 runs to 17 residues. Between the trimmed V and J ends, which lost 0 bases and 0 bases, there was a span of 12 bases.

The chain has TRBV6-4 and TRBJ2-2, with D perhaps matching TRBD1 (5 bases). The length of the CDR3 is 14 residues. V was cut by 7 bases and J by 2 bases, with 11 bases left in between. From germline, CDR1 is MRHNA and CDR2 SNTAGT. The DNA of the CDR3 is TGTGCCAGCACCGAGACAGCCAACACCGGGGAGCTGTTTTTT. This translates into CASTETANTGELFF.

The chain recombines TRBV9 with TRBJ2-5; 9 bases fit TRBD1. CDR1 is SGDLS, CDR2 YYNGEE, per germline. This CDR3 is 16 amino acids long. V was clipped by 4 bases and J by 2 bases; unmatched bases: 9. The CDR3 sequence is CASSLRQGGLQETQYF. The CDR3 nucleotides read TGTGCCAGCAGCCTCAGACAGGGGGGCCTACAAGAGACCCAGTACTTC. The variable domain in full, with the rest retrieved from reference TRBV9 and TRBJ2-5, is DSGVTQTPKHLITATGQRVTLRCSPRSGDLSVYWYQQSLDQGLQFLIQYYNGEERAKGNILERFSAQQFPDLHSELNLSSLELGDSALYFCASSLRQGGLQETQYFGPGTRLLVL.